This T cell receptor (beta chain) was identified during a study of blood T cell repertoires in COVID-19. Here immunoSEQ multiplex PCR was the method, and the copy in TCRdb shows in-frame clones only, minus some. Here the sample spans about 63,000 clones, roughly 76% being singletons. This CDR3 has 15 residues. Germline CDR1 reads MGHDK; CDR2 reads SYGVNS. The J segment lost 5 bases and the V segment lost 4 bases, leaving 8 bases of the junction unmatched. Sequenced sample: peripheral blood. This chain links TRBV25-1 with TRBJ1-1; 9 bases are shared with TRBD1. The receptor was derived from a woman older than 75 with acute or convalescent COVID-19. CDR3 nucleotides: TGTGCCAGCAGTGGGACCGACAGGGGGTGGACTGAAGCTTTCTTT. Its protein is CASSGTDRGWTEAFF.